This TCR beta chain was identified during a study of shared clonotypes between healthy human individuals. Study-wide points: Against clonotypes common to all four donors, non-shared ones had lower generation probabilities.

There are 15 residues in the CDR3. The V gene's germline CDR1 is SGDLS and CDR2 YYNGEE. V gave up 3 bases and J gave up 0 bases; unmatched junction bases: 4. Naive CD8 cells, CD45RO-negative and positively selected for CCR7, excluded terminally differentiated effector memory CD45RA+ cells. Healthy HIV-negative adults with no recent acute infections or vaccinations were recruited as donors. Using immunoSEQ multiplex PCR, the repertoire was profiled, and TCRdb retains in-frame clones only, with some absent. This sample has roughly 1,800,000 clones; about 95% occur once, and the top ten carry roughly 1%. Concerning this clone: What it binds is unknown.

The sequence derives from a man aged 18 to 29 in good health. The sequencing sample was made of naive CD8+ T cells sorted from blood. The chain couples TRBV9 to TRBJ2-7; 9 bases are shared with TRBD1. The DNA of the CDR3 is TGTGCCAGCAGCGACGGACAGGGGAGCTCCTACGAGCAGTACTTC. Amino acid sequence: CASSDGQGSSYEQYF.